This T cell receptor beta chain was recorded in a study of PD-1 blockade in classical Hodgkin lymphoma. This CDR3 is built from 14 residues. Germline V gives CDR1 MNHEY, CDR2 SMNVEV (reference sequence). Trimming shortened V by 0 bases and J by 1 base, and 7 bases separated the two germline ends. TCRdb keeps only in-frame clones here, not all; method: immunoSEQ multiplex PCR. Of 100,000 or so clones listed, approximately 89% are singletons. Time point here: cycle 4 day 1 (C4D1), after less than seven weeks of nivolumab. Each patient's relapse followed autologous stem cell transplantation, and brentuximab vedotin exposure varied.

The gene calls are TRBV27 and TRBJ2-7; possible D gene TRBD2, 5 bases. The receptor's source is a human donor with classical Hodgkin lymphoma. Sample: peripheral blood mononuclear cells (PBMCs), taken before the fourth cycle of nivolumab. CDR3 amino acids: CASSLSGGSYEQYF. The CDR3 DNA is TGTGCCAGCAGTTTATCCGGAGGATCCTACGAGCAGTACTTC.